The sequence of this T cell receptor (beta chain) was determined in a study of cytomegalovirus exposure and HLA in healthy donors. About the research overall: The study's early data release held about 77 million unique TCRs from HLA-typed donors. Genotyping of about 400 donors showed that about 84% belonged to the Caucasian-associated ancestry cluster. Broader study findings: Analysis was performed later, and it showed HLA-associated TCR beta chains to be more clonally expanded than equally common others. Most likely, a cluster of highly shared sequence variants arose as a sequencing artifact.

Per germline, CDR1 SGHDT and CDR2 YYEEEE. The CDR3 contains 14 residues. V was clipped by 4 bases and J by 0 bases, with 8 bases between them. As regards this clone: Its specificity is unknown.

In the PCR, 60 Vbeta and 13 Jbeta primers were used. Sequencing used immunoSEQ multiplex PCR; TCRdb keeps in-frame clones, though not all of them. The data show approximately 190,000 clones, around 75% seen once. V gene TRBV5-6 combines with J gene TRBJ2-1; D gene ambiguous. Sequencing was carried out using PBMCs. The TCR sequence derives from a woman in her 30s in good health and CMV-seropositive. In DNA, the CDR3 is TGTGCCAGCAGCCTGCTAAACTCCTACAATGAGCAGTTCTTC. Translating gives CASSLLNSYNEQFF.